This T cell receptor (beta chain) was documented in a study of blood T cell repertoires in COVID-19. Whole-study context: Whether acute or convalescent, the COVID-19 samples came from the United States, Italy and Spain.

TCRdb's copy holds only in-frame clones and misses some; the assay was immunoSEQ multiplex PCR. The table has roughly 200,000 clones, 70% to 80% seen once; the top ten hold approximately 13%. From germline, CDR1 is SGHRS and CDR2 YFSETQ. V lost 3 bases to trimming and J lost 0 bases, with 12 bases between them. This CDR3 is 16 amino acids long. This sequence originates from a man aged 50-60 years who had recovered from COVID-19. The chain carries TRBV5-1 and TRBJ1-4; D unresolved. Sequenced material: peripheral blood. CDR3 loop: CASSSLSPATNEKLFF. The CDR3 DNA sequence: TGCGCCAGCAGCTCCCTCTCTCCAGCAACTAATGAAAAACTGTTTTTT.